The present TCR beta chain was sequenced within a study of OX40 agonist ivuxolimab in advanced cancers. Whole-study results and caveats: Several nonresponders also turned out to have low normalized T-cell clonal expansion.

V lost 5 bases and J 6 bases, leaving 16 bases between the germline ends. The CDR3 has 15 amino acids. Per germline, CDR1 SGHAT and CDR2 FQNNGV. The protocol was immunoSEQ multiplex PCR, while the TCRdb copy is restricted to in-frame clones and leaves out a portion. Of tens of thousands of clones listed, less than 90% are singletons. In this sample, this clone turned up a few times. The antigen is not known. The source material was CD4+ or CD8+ T cells sorted from blood, sampled in a trial of the OX40 agonist ivuxolimab. This rearrangement joins TRBV11-2 to TRBJ1-4; no clear D gene. This clonotype was obtained from an adult with an advanced solid tumor such as melanoma, head and neck, liver or kidney cancer. CDR3 protein: CASSPWREEDEKLFF. The CDR3, as DNA: TGTGCCAGCAGCCCTTGGAGGGAAGAGGATGAAAAACTGTTTTTT.